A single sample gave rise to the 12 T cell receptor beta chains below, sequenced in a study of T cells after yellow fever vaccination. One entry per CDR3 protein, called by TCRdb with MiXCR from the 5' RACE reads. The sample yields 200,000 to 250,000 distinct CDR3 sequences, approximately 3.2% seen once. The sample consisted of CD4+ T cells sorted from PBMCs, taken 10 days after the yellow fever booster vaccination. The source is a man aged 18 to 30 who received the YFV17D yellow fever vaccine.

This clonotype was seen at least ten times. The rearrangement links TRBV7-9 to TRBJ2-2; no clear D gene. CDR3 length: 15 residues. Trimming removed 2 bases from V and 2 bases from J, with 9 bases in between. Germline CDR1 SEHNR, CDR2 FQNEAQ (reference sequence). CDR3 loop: CASSLLGSNTGELFF. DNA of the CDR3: TGTGCCAGCAGCTTACTAGGATCTAACACCGGGGAGCTGTTTTTT.

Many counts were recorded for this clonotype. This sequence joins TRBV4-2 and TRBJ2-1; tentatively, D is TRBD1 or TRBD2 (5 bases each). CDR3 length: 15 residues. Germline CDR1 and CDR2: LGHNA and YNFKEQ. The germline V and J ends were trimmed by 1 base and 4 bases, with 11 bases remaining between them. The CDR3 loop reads CASSQAGPLYNEQFF. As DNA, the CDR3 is TGTGCCAGCAGCCAAGCGGGGCCGCTATACAATGAGCAGTTCTTC.

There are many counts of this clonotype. The CDR3 protein is CASSLAPTVNNQPQHF. DNA for the CDR3: TGCGCCAGCAGCTTGGCCCCTACAGTGAACAATCAGCCCCAGCATTTT. The rearrangement uses TRBV5-1 and TRBJ1-5; D is undetermined. Trimming shortened V by 0 bases and J by 3 bases, and 13 bases separated the two germline ends. Germline V gene sequence: CDR1 SGHRS, CDR2 YFSETQ. This CDR3 has 16 residues.

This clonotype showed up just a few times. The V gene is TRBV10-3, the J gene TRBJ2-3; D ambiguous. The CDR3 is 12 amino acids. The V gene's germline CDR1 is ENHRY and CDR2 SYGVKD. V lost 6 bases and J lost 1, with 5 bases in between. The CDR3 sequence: CAIRNRTDTQYF. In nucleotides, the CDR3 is TGTGCCATCAGGAACCGCACAGATACGCAGTATTTT.

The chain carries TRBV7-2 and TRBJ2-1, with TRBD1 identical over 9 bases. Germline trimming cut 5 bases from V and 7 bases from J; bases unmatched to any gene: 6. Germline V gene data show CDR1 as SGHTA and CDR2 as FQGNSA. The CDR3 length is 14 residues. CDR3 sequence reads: CASSVNRGRNEQFF. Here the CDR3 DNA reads TGTGCCAGCAGCGTTAACAGGGGGCGAAATGAGCAGTTCTTC.

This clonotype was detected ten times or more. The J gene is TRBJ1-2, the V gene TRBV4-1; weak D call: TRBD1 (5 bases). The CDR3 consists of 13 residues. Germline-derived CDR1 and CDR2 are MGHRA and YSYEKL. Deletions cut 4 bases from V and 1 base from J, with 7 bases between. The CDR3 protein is CASSRDSNYGYTF. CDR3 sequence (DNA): TGCGCCAGCAGCCGAGACAGTAACTATGGCTACACCTTC.

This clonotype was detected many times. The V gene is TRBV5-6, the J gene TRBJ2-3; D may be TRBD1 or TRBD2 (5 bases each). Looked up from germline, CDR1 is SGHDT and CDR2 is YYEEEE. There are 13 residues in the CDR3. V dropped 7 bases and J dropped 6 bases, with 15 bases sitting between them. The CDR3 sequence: CASGTPGGDTQYF. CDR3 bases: TGTGCCAGCGGGACCCCGGGTGGGGATACGCAGTATTTT.

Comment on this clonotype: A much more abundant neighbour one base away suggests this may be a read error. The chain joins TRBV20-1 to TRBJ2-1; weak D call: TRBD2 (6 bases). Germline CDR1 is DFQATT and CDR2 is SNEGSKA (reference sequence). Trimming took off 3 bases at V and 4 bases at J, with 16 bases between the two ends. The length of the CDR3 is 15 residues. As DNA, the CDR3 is TGCAGTGCTAGCTCTGAGCGGGTGATTTACAATGAGCAGTTCTTC. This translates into CSASSERVIYNEQFF.

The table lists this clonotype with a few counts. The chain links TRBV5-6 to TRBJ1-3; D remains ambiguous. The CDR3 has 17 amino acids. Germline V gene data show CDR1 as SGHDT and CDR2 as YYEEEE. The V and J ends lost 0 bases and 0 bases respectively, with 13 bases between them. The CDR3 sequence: CASSLGVALSSGNTIYF. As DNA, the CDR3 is TGTGCCAGCAGCTTGGGGGTAGCTTTAAGCTCTGGAAACACCATATATTTT.

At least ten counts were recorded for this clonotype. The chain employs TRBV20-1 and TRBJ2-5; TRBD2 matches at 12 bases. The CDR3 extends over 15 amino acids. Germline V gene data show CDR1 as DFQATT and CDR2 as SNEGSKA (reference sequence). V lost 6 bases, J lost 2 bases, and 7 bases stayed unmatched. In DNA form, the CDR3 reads TGCAGTGCAGTAACTAGCGGGGGGATTCAAGAGACCCAGTACTTC. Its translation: CSAVTSGGIQETQYF.

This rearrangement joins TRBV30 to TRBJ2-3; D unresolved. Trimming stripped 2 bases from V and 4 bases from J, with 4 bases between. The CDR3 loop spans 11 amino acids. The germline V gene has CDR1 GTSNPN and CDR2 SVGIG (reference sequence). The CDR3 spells CAWSLPDTQYF. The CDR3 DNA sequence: TGTGCCTGGAGTTTGCCAGATACGCAGTATTTT.

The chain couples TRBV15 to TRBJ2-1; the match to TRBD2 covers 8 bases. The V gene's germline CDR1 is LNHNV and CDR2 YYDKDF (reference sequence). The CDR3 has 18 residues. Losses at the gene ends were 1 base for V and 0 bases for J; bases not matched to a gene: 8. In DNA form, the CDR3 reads TGTGCCACCAGCAGAGCCGCGGGGGGCTTCGTCTCCTACAATGAGCAGTTCTTC. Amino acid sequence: CATSRAAGGFVSYNEQFF.